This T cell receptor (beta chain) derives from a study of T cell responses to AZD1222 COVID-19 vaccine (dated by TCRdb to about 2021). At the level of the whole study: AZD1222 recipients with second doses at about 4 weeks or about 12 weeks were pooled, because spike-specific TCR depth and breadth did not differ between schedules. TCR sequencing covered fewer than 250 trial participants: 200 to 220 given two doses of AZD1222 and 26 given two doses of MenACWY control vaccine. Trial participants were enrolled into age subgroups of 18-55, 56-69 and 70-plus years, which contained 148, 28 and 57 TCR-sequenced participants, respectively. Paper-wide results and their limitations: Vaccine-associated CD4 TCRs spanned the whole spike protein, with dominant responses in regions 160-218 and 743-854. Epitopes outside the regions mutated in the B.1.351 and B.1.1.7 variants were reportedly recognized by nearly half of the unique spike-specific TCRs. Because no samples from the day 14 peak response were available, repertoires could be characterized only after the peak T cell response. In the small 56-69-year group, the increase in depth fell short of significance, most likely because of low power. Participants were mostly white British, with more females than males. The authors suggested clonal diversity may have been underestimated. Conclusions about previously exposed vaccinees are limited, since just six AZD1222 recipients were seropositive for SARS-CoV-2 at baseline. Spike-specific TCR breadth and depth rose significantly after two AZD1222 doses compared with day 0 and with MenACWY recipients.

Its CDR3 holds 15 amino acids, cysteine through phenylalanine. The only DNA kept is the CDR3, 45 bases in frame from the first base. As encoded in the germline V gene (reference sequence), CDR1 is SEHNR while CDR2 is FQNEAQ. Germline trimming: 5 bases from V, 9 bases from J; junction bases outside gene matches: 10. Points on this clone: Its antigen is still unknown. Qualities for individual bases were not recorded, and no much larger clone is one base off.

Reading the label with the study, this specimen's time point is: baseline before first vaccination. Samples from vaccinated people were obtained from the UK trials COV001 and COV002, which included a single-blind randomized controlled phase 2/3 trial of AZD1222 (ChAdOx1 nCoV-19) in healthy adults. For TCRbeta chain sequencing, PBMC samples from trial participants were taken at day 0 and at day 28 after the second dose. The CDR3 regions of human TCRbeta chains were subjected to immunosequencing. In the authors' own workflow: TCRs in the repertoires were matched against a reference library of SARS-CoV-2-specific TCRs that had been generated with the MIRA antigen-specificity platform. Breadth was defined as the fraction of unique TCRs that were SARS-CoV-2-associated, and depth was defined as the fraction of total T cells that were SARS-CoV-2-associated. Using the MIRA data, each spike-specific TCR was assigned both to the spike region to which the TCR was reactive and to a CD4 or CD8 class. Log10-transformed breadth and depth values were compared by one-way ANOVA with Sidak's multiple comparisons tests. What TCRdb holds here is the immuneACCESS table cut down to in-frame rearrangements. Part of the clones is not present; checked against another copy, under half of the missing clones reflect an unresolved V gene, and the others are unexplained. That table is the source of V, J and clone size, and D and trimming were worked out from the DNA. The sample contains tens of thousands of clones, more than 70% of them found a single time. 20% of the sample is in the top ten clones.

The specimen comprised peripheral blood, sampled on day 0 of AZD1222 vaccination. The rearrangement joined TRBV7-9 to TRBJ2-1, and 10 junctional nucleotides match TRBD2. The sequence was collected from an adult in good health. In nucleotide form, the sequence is TGTGCCAGCAGCCCCCCAGCGGGGGGGCCGGGTGAGCAGTTCTTC. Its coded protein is CASSPPAGGPGEQFF.